The rows below give T cell receptor beta chains drawn from one sample of a study of T cells in Graves' hyperthyroidism and ophthalmopathy. TCRdb re-derived calls from the multiplex PCR reads in MiXCR, one entry per CDR3 protein. The sample lists about 660,000 distinct CDR3 sequences; roughly 46% were seen once. Sequenced material: peripheral blood or thyroid tissue (not recorded which). These receptors were collected from an adult man with Graves' disease, either hyperthyroidism or ophthalmopathy (not recorded which). CDR3s include the opening cysteine and the closing phenylalanine or tryptophan. A D gene is named only where the DNA matches it firmly. Clone sizes are given selectively: once, few, many, or a class where the clone is expanded.

CASSLGRGRYSNQPQHF	TGTGCCAGCAGCTTAGGCAGGGGGAGGTATAGCAATCAGCCCCAGCATTTT	TRBD1	TRBV7-2	NA	TRBJ1-5
CASSPARGTDTQYF	TGTGCCAGCAGCCCCGCCCGGGGCACAGATACGCAGTATTTT	NA	TRBV11-1	NA	TRBJ2-3
CSAMAQRGSYEQYF	TGCAGTGCTATGGCCCAGCGGGGGTCCTACGAGCAGTACTTC	TRBD2	TRBV20-1	few	TRBJ2-7
CASTQPGASNSPLHF	TGTGCCAGTACCCAACCAGGGGCGAGCAATTCACCCCTCCACTTT	NA	TRBV19	few	TRBJ1-6
CASSLEGRNTEALF	TGTGCCAGCAGCTTAGAGGGGAGGAACACTGAAGCTCTCTTT	NA	TRBV7-8	NA	TRBJ1-1
CASSQDSGNTEAFF	TGTGCCAGCAGCCAAGATTCAGGGAACACTGAAGCTTTCTTT	NA	TRBV14	many	TRBJ1-1
CASSQSVFQPQHF	TGTGCCAGCAGTCAGTCCGTCTTTCAGCCCCAGCATTTT	NA	TRBV27	NA	TRBJ1-5
CASSLEIDTGELFF	TGTGCCAGCAGCTTAGAGATTGACACCGGGGAGCTGTTTTTT	NA	TRBV7-8	NA	TRBJ2-2
CASKIPGQVYGYTF	TGTGCCAGTAAGATTCCGGGACAGGTCTATGGCTACACCTTC	TRBD1	TRBV19	NA	TRBJ1-2
CSTRWGNDSPLHF	TGCAGTACTAGATGGGGAAACGACTCACCCCTCCATTTT	NA	TRBV20-1	NA	TRBJ1-6
CASMGGLGGGGYTF	TGTGCCAGCATGGGGGGGCTGGGAGGTGGCGGCTACACCTTC	NA	TRBV7-6	NA	TRBJ1-2
CATSGPGRGSQHF	TGTGCCACCAGTGGACCAGGGCGGGGGTCCCAGCATTTT	NA	TRBV24-1	many	TRBJ1-5
CASGPGLAGGLDEQYF	TGTGCCAGCGGACCGGGACTAGCGGGAGGGCTCGACGAGCAGTACTTC	TRBD2	TRBV2	NA	TRBJ2-7